Presented here are 16 T cell receptor beta chains from one specimen sequenced in a study of preoperative IRX-2 immunotherapy in early breast cancer. Treatment given: preoperative locoregional IRX-2 cytokine immunotherapy. The data were produced by immunoSEQ multiplex PCR, yet TCRdb's version contains in-frame clones alone and is incomplete. The sample carries around 43,000 clones, 70% to 85% recorded once. The specimen comprised tumor tissue, sampled after IRX-2 immunotherapy. These receptors came from a human donor with breast cancer.

This clone occurred a few times. The chain combines TRBV6-8 with TRBJ2-3; unclear D gene. Germline-derived CDR1 and CDR2 are MNHGY and SAAAGT. The CDR3 covers 14 residues. Trimming stripped 6 bases from V and 0 bases from J, with 10 bases between. CDR3 DNA sequence: TGTGCCAGCAGACTTGACGCTAGCACAGATACGCAGTATTTT. Translated, it gives CASRLDASTDTQYF.

The chain couples TRBV30 to TRBJ1-4; weak D call: TRBD1 (5 bases). Trimming removed 5 bases from V and 7 bases from J, with 11 bases in between. Looked up from germline, CDR1 is GTSNPN and CDR2 is SVGIG (reference sequence). This CDR3 spans 12 amino acids. In nucleotides, the CDR3 is TGTGCCTGGGGGGACCCGGGTGAAAAACTGTTTTTT. Residues: CAWGDPGEKLFF.

This clone was counted between two and nine times. This chain joins TRBV7-1 and TRBJ2-1; weak D call: TRBD1 (6 bases). TRBV7-1 is flagged as an ORF with uncertain function. The CDR3 totals 15 residues. V was shortened by 4 bases and J by 7 bases, with 17 bases between the two germline ends. This CDR3 is CASSLDRGAGNEQFF. The DNA of the CDR3 is TGTGCCAGCAGCTTGGACAGAGGGGCCGGTAATGAGCAGTTCTTC.

V and J are TRBV30 and TRBJ2-6; D remains ambiguous. The V end was cut by 8 bases, the J end by 1 base, with 18 bases between. Per the germline V gene, CDR1 is GTSNPN and CDR2 is SVGIG (reference sequence). This CDR3 spans 16 amino acids. The CDR3, as DNA: TGTGCCAGCACCCAAAACCTCGGATCTGGGGCCAACGTCCTGACTTTC. Translated, it gives CASTQNLGSGANVLTF.

This clone has a handful of counts. The DNA for the CDR3 is TGTGCCAGCAGCCACCGGACACCCTTAGGAGGCTACACCTTC. This codes for CASSHRTPLGGYTF. The V and J genes are TRBV11-3 and TRBJ1-2; D possibly corresponds to TRBD1 (5 bases). V lost 5 bases and J 8 bases, leaving 18 bases between the germline ends. The CDR3 runs 14 residues. The germline gives CDR1 SGHNT, CDR2 YENEEA.

V usage is TRBV30 and J usage is TRBJ1-1; TRBD1 is a possible D gene (6 bases). V was clipped by 4 bases and J by 4 bases, with 16 bases between them. This CDR3 contains 14 residues. Germline V gene lookup returns CDR1 GTSNPN and CDR2 SVGIG (reference sequence). The CDR3 DNA follows: TGTGCCTGGACCCGGACAGAGGATTTCACTGAAGCTTTCTTT. It specifies CAWTRTEDFTEAFF. Full variable domain (remainder filled in from reference TRBV30 and TRBJ1-1): SQTIHQWPATLVQPVGSPLSLECTVEGTSNPNLYWYRQAAGRGLQLLFYSVGIGQISSEVPQNLSASRPQDRQFILSSKKLLLSDSGFYLCAWTRTEDFTEAFFGQGTRLTVV.

This chain joins TRBV6-8 and TRBJ1-5; D remains unclear. The closer fit of TRBJ2-3 to the DNA end suggests the J call may be wrong. This CDR3 is 18 amino acids long. Germline lookup yields CDR1 MNHGY and CDR2 SAAAGT. As DNA, the CDR3 is TGTGCCAGCAGTGACCCCGAGTCGGAGCATTATAGCAATCAGCCCCAGTATTTT. Translated: CASSDPESEHYSNQPQYF.

This sequence joins TRBV4-1 and TRBJ2-2; D gene uncertain. Germline lookup yields CDR1 MGHRA and CDR2 YSYEKL. The V end lost 1 base, the J end lost 1 base, and 7 bases lay between the germline ends. This CDR3 region has 15 residues. As DNA, the CDR3 is TGCGCCAGCAGCCAAGGTCATTTGAACACCGGGGAGCTGTTTTTT. Protein product: CASSQGHLNTGELFF.

The V call is TRBV19, the J call TRBJ2-7, with 7 bases identical to TRBD1. The CDR3 covers 14 residues. V lost 2 bases, J lost 0 bases, and 1 base stayed unmatched. From germline, CDR1 is LNHDA and CDR2 SQIVND (reference sequence). CDR3 sequence reads: CASSIRDSSYEQYF. CDR3 nucleotide sequence: TGTGCCAGTAGTATACGGGACAGCTCCTACGAGCAGTACTTC.

The J gene is TRBJ1-4, the V gene TRBV6-8; a weak D match, TRBD1 (5 bases). This CDR3 is built from 15 residues. With 2 bases removed from V and 3 bases from J, the gap between germline ends came to 10 bases. CDR1 is MNHGY and CDR2 is SAAAGT in the germline V gene. The CDR3 reads CASSYGGVSNEKLFF. CDR3 DNA: TGTGCCAGCAGTTACGGGGGGGTGTCTAATGAAAAACTGTTTTTT.

This chain connects TRBV11-3 to TRBJ2-3, with D possibly TRBD2 on 6 matching bases. Per germline, CDR1 SGHNT and CDR2 YENEEA. This CDR3 contains 14 residues. The V and J ends lost 3 bases and 2 bases respectively, with 9 bases between them. CDR3 bases: TGTGCCAGCAGCTTTGCGGGGAACACAGATACGCAGTATTTT. Its protein product is CASSFAGNTDTQYF. Filled out from reference TRBV11-3 and TRBJ2-3, the complete variable domain reads EAGVVQSPRYKIIEKKQPVAFWCNPISGHNTLYWYLQNLGQGPELLIRYENEEAVDDSQLPKDRFSAERLKGVDSTLKIQPAELGDSAVYLCASSFAGNTDTQYFGPGTRLTVL.

J is TRBJ1-1 and V is TRBV7-1; the D gene is possibly TRBD1 (6 bases). Being an ORF, TRBV7-1 has a function that is uncertain. The CDR3 loop spans 13 amino acids. V was cut by 6 bases and J by 4 bases, with 12 bases left in between. CDR3 sequence (DNA): TGTGCCAGCAGTACAGGGATAGGCACTGAAGCTTTCTTT. This gives the protein CASSTGIGTEAFF.

The CDR3 bases are TGCGCCAGCAGCGCAACCCAGGGATCCCAGACTGAAGCTTTCTTT. Translation: CASSATQGSQTEAFF. The chain combines TRBV5-1 with TRBJ1-1; D is possibly TRBD1 (5 bases). The CDR3 is 15 amino acids. Germline assignment: CDR1 SGHRS and CDR2 YFSETQ. V was pared by 4 bases and J by 5 bases, with 18 bases between.

This sequence joins TRBV19 and TRBJ2-7; D could derive from TRBD1 or TRBD2 (5 bases each). This CDR3 has 14 residues. V lost 5 bases to trimming and J lost 5 bases, with 16 bases between them. Germline-derived CDR1 and CDR2 are LNHDA and SQIVND (reference sequence). The CDR3 protein is CASSLKRGAHEQYF. CDR3 nucleotide sequence: TGTGCCAGTAGTCTCAAAAGGGGAGCTCACGAGCAGTACTTC. The whole variable domain, remainder taken from reference TRBV19 and TRBJ2-7, is DGGITQSPKYLFRKEGQNVTLSCEQNLNHDAMYWYRQDPGQGLRLIYYSQIVNDFQKGDIAEGYSVSREKKESFPLTVTSAQKNPTAFYLCASSLKRGAHEQYFGPGTRLTVT.

The chain recombines TRBV6-8 with TRBJ1-6, with 7 bases aligning to TRBD1. The CDR3 is 16 residues long. The V and J ends lost 7 bases and 4 bases, in that order; junction bases with no gene match: 10. Per germline, CDR1 MNHGY and CDR2 SAAAGT. The CDR3 reads CASNSYPGQYNSPLHF. CDR3 DNA sequence: TGTGCCAGCAACTCGTACCCGGGACAGTATAATTCACCCCTCCACTTT.

The DNA of the CDR3 is TGTGCCAGCAGCCCGGGACTAGCGGGGGGGTTCACAGATACGCAGTATTTT. This codes for CASSPGLAGGFTDTQYF. The J gene is TRBJ2-3, the V gene TRBV11-3, with 16 bases aligning to TRBD2. With 5 bases clipped from V and 2 bases from J, the junction kept 4 bases outside the gene matches. Germline V lookup: CDR1 SGHNT, CDR2 YENEEA. CDR3 length equals 17 residues.